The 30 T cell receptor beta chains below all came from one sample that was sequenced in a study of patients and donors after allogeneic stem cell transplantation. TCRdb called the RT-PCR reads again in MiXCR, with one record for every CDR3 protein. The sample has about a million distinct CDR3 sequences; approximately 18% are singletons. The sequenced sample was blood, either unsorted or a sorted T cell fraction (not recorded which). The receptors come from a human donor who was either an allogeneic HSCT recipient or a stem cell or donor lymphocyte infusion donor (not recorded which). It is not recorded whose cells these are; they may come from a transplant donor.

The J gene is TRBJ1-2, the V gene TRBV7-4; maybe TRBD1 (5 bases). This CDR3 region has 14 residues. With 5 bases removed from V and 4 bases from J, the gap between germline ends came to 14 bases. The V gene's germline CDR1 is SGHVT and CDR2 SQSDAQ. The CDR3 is CASSAGGDPYGYTF. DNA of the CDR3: TGTGCCAGCAGCGCCGGAGGGGATCCCTATGGCTACACCTTC.

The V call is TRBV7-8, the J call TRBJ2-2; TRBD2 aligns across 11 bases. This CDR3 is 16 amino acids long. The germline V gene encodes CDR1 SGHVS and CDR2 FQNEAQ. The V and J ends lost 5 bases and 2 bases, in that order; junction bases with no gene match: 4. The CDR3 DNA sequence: TGTGCCAGCAGCATTAGACTAGCGGGAAACACCGGGGAGCTGTTTTTT. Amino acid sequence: CASSIRLAGNTGELFF.

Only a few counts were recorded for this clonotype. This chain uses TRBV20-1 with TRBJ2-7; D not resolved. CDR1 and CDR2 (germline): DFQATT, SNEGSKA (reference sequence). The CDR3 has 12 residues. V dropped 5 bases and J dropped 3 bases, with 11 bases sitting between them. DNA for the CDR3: TGCAGTGCTGGGCAAGTTTTCTACGAGCAGTACTTC. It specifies CSAGQVFYEQYF.

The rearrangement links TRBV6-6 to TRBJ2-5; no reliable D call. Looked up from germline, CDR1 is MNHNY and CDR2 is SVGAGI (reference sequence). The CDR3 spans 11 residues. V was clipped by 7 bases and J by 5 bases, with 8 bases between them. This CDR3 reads CASTQTETQYF. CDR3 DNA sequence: TGTGCCAGCACCCAAACGGAGACCCAGTACTTC.

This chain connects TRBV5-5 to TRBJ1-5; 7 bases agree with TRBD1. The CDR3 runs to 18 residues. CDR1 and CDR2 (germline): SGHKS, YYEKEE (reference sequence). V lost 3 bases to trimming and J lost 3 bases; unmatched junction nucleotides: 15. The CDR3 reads CASSWKVAAGGINQPQHF. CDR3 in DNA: TGTGCCAGCAGCTGGAAGGTCGCGGCAGGGGGGATCAATCAGCCCCAGCATTTT.

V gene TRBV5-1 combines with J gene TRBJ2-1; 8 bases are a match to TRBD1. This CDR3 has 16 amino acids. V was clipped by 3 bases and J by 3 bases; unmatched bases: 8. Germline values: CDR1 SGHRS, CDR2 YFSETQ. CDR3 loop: CASSWDRDRHYNEQFF. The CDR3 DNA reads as TGCGCCAGCAGCTGGGACCGGGACAGGCACTACAATGAGCAGTTCTTC.

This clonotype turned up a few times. The CDR3 DNA reads as TGTGCCAGCAGCTTAATAGGCCTACATCTTGAGCAGTTCTTC. Its protein product is CASSLIGLHLEQFF. This chain connects TRBV11-2 to TRBJ2-1; unclear D gene. CDR3 size: 14 residues. CDR1 and CDR2 from the germline V gene are SGHAT and FQNNGV. V was trimmed by 2 bases and J by 9 bases, leaving 14 bases between them. Full variable domain (remainder filled in from reference TRBV11-2 and TRBJ2-1): EAGVAQSPRYKIIEKRQSVAFWCNPISGHATLYWYQQILGQGPKLLIQFQNNGVVDDSQLPKDRFSAERLKGVDSTLKIQPAKLEDSAVYLCASSLIGLHLEQFFGPGTRLTVL.

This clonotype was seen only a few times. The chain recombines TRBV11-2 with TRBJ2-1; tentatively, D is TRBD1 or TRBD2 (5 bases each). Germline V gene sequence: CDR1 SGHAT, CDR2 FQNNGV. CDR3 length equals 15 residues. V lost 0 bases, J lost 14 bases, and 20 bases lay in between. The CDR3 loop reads CASSLDAQGVYGEFF. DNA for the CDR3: TGTGCCAGCAGCTTAGATGCCCAAGGGGTATACGGGGAGTTCTTC.

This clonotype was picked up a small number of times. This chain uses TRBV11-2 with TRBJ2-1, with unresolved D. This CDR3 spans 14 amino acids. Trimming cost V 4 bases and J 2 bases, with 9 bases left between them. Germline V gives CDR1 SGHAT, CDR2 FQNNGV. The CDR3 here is CASSSTATYNEQFF. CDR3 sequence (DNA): TGTGCCAGCAGCTCTACAGCCACCTACAATGAGCAGTTCTTC.

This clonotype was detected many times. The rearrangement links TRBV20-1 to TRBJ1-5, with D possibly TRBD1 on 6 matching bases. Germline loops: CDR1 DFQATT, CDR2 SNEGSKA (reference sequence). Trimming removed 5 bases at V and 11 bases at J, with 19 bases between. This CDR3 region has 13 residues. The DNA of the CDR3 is TGCAGTGCTGGGGGGGACAAACAATCAGCCCAGCATTTT. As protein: CSAGGDKQSAQHF.

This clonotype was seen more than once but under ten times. Here the CDR3 reads CASEGRLEQYF. DNA of the CDR3: TGTGCCAGCGAGGGAAGGCTCGAGCAGTACTTC. The rearrangement links TRBV25-1 to TRBJ2-7, with D maybe TRBD2 (5 bases). Trimming removed 8 bases from V and 6 bases from J, with 11 bases in between. The length of the CDR3 is 11 residues. Germline CDR1 is MGHDK and CDR2 is SYGVNS.

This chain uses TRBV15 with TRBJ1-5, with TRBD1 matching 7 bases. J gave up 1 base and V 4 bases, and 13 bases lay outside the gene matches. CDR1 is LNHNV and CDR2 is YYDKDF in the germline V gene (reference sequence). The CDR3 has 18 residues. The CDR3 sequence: CATSTIGRGRVSNQPQHF. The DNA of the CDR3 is TGTGCCACCAGCACGATTGGCAGGGGGAGGGTAAGCAATCAGCCCCAGCATTTT.

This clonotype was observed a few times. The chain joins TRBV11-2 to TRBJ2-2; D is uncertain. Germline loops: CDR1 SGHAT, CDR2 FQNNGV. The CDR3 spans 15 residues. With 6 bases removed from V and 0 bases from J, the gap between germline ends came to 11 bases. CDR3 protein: CASRSRGPNTGELFF. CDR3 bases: TGTGCCAGCAGGTCGCGTGGTCCGAACACCGGGGAGCTGTTTTTT.

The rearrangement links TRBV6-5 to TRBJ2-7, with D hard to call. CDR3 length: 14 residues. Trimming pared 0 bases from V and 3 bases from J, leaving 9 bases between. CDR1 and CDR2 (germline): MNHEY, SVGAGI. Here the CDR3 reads CASSYSQADYEQYF. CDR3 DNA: TGTGCCAGCAGTTACTCACAAGCAGACTACGAGCAGTACTTC.

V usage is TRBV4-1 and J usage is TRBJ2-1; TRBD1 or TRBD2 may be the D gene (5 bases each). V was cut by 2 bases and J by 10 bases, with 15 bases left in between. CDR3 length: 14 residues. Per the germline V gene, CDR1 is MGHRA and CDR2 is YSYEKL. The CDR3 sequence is CASSQPGRSREQFF. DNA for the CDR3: TGCGCCAGCAGCCAACCGGGACGGTCGAGGGAGCAGTTCTTC.

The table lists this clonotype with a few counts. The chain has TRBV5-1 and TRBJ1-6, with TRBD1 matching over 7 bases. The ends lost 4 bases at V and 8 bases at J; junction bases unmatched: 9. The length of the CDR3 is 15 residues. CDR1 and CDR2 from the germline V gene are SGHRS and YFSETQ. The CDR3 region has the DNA TGCGCCAGCAGCGGAAGACAGGGAAAGGATTCACCCCTCCACTTT. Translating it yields CASSGRQGKDSPLHF. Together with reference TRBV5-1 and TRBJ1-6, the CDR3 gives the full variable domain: KAGVTQTPRYLIKTRGQQVTLSCSPISGHRSVSWYQQTPGQGLQFLFEYFSETQRNKGNFPGRFSGRQFSNSRSEMNVSTLELGDSALYLCASSGRQGKDSPLHFGNGTRLTVT.

The CDR3 loop reads CASSIQGAHNSPLHF. As DNA, the CDR3 is TGTGCCAGCAGCATCCAGGGGGCGCATAATTCACCCCTCCACTTT. The rearrangement uses TRBV7-9 and TRBJ1-6, with TRBD1 identical over 8 bases. Germline CDR1 and CDR2: SEHNR and FQNEAQ (reference sequence). The CDR3 runs 15 residues. V gave up 5 bases and J gave up 5 bases; unmatched junction bases: 5.

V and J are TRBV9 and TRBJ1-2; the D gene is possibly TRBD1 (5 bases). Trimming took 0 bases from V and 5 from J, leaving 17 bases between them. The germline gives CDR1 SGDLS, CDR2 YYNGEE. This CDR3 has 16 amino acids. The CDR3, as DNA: TGTGCCAGCAGCGTAGTTGTCGAGGGGATCCCTTATGGCTACACCTTC. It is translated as CASSVVVEGIPYGYTF.

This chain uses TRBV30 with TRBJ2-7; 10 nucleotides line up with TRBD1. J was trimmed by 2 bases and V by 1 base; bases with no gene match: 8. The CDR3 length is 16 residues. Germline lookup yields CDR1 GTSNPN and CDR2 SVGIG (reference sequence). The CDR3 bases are TGTGCCTGGAGTGCCCCATCGGACAGGGGGGCCTACGAGCAGTACTTC. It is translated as CAWSAPSDRGAYEQYF.

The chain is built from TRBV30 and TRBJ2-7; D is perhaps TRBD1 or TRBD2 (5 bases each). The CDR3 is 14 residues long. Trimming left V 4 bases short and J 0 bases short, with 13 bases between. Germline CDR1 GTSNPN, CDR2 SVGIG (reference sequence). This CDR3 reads CAWNAWDGSYEQYF. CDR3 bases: TGTGCCTGGAATGCCTGGGACGGCTCCTACGAGCAGTACTTC.

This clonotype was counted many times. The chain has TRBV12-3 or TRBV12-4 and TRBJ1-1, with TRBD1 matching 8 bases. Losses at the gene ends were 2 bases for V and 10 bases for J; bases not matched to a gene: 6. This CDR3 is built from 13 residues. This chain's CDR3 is CASSLSETGGAFF. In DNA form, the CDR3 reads TGTGCCAGCAGTTTAAGCGAAACAGGGGGAGCTTTCTTT.

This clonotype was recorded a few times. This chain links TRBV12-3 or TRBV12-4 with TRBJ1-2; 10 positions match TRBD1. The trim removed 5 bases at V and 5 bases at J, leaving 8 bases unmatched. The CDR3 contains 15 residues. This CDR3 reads CASSPSGTGVYGYTF. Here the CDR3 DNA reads TGTGCCAGCAGTCCCTCCGGGACAGGGGTTTATGGCTACACCTTC.

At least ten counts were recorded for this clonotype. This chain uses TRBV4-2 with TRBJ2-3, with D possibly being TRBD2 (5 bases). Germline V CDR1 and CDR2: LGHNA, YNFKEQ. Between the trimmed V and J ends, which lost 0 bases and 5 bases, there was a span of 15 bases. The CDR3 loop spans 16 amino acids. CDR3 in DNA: TGTGCCAGCAGCCAAGATCGAGGGCTTCAGGAAGATACGCAGTATTTT. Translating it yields CASSQDRGLQEDTQYF.

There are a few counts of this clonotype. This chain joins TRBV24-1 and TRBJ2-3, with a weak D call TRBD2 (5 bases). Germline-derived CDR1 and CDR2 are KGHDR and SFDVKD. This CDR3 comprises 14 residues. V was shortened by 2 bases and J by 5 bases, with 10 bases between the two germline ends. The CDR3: CATSDYGRGDTQYF. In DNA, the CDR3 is TGTGCCACCAGTGATTATGGGAGAGGAGATACGCAGTATTTT.

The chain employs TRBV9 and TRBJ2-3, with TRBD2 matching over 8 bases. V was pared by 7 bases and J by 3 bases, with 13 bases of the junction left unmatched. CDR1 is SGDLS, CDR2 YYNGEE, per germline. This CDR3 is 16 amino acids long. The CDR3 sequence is CASATPGGDITDTQYF. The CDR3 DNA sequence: TGTGCCAGCGCTACCCCGGGGGGGGATATTACAGATACGCAGTATTTT.

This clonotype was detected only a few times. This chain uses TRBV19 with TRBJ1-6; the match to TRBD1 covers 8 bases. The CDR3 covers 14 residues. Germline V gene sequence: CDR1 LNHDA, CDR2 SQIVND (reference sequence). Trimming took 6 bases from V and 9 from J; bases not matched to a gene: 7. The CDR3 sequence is CASSKDRGGSPLHF. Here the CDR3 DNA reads TGTGCCAGTAGCAAAGACAGGGGAGGTTCACCCCTCCACTTT.

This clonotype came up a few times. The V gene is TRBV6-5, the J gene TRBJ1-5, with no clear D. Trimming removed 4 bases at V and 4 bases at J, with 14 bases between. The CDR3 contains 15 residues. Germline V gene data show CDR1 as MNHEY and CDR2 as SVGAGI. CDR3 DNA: TGTGCCAGCAGTTCAGCTTCAGTAGGGAATCAGCCCCAGCATTTT. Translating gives CASSSASVGNQPQHF.

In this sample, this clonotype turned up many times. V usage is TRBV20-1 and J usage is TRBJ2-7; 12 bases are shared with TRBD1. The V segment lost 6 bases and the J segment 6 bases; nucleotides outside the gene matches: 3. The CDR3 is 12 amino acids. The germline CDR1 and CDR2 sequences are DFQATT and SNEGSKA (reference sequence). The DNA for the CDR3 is TGCAGTGCCTGGGACAGGGGGCGCGAGCAGTACTTC. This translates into CSAWDRGREQYF.

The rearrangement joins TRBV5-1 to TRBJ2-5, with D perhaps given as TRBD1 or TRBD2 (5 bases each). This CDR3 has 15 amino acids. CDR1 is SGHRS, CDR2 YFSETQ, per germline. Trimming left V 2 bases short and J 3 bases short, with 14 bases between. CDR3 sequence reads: CASSLATGREETQYF. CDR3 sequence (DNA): TGCGCCAGCAGCTTAGCGACGGGACGTGAAGAGACCCAGTACTTC.

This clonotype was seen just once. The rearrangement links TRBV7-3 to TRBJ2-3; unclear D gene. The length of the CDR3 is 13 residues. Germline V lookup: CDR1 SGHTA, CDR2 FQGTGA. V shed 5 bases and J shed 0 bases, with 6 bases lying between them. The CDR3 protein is CASSRWSTDTQYF. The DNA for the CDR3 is TGTGCCAGCAGCCGCTGGAGCACAGATACGCAGTATTTT.